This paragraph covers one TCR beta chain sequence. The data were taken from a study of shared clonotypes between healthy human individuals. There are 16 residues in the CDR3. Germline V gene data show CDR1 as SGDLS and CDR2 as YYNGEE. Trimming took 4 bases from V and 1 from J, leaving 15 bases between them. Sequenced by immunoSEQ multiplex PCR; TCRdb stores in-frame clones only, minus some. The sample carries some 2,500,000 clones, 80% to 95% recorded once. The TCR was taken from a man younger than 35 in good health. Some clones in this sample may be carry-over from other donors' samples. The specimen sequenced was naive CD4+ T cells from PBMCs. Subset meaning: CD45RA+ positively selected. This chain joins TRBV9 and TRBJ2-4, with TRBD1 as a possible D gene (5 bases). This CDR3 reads CASSPPGYSAKNIQYF. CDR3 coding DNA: TGTGCCAGCAGCCCTCCAGGGTATTCGGCCAAAAACATTCAGTACTTC.